This is a list of T cell receptor beta chains from one sample in a study of blood T cell repertoires in COVID-19. Profiled with immunoSEQ multiplex PCR; TCRdb holds only in-frame clones, not every one. The sample shows roughly 250,000 clones, roughly 88% of them seen only once. The sample taken for sequencing was PBMCs or T cells enriched from blood (not recorded which). The receptors stem from a woman aged 30 to 39 who had recovered from COVID-19. CDR3s include the opening cysteine and the closing phenylalanine or tryptophan. The D gene is left open where the match is weak. A row's size may be missing; if present it is once, few, many or a size class.

TRBJ2-1 | . | TRBV28 | TRBD1 | TGTGCCGGTAGAGGACAGGGCGAGGGCAATGAGCAGTTCTTC | CAGRGQGEGNEQFF
TRBJ1-1 | . | TRBV6-4 | TRBD1 | TGTGCCAGCTCCAAGGGACAGGACTACACTGAAGCTTTCTTT | CASSKGQDYTEAFF
TRBJ2-6 | . | TRBV10-3 | . | TGTGCCATCAGTGAAAGGGGAACAGACCAAACCTTGTCTGGGGCCAACGTCCTGACTTTC | CAISERGTDQTLSGANVLTF
TRBJ2-4 | . | TRBV28 | TRBD1 | TGTGCCAGCAGTCCAGGGGGCGGCAAAAACATTCAGTACTTC | CASSPGGGKNIQYF
TRBJ1-3 | few | TRBV7-8 | . | TGTGCCAGCAGGGATCCCCGGGGGTACTCTGGAAACACCATATATTTT | CASRDPRGYSGNTIYF
TRBJ2-7 | once | TRBV7-9 | TRBD1 | TGTGCCAGCAGCATCCGGGCCGGGACAGGGTCCTACGAGCAGTACTTC | CASSIRAGTGSYEQYF
TRBJ1-5 | few | TRBV27 | . | TGTGCCAGCAGTTTATCGAGTTTTAGCAATCAGCCCCAGCATTTT | CASSLSSFSNQPQHF
TRBJ1-2 | . | TRBV4-1 | . | TGCGCCAGCAGCCAAGAAGAGGGAGAGGGCTACACCTTC | CASSQEEGEGYTF
TRBJ1-5 | once | TRBV6-5 | TRBD1 | TGTGCCAGCAGCATACAGGGGGGCGGCAATCAGCCCCAGCATTTT | CASSIQGGGNQPQHF
TRBJ1-3 | . | TRBV5-1 | . | TGCGCCAGCAGCCCTACAGTGCGCTCTGGAAACACCATATATTTT | CASSPTVRSGNTIYF